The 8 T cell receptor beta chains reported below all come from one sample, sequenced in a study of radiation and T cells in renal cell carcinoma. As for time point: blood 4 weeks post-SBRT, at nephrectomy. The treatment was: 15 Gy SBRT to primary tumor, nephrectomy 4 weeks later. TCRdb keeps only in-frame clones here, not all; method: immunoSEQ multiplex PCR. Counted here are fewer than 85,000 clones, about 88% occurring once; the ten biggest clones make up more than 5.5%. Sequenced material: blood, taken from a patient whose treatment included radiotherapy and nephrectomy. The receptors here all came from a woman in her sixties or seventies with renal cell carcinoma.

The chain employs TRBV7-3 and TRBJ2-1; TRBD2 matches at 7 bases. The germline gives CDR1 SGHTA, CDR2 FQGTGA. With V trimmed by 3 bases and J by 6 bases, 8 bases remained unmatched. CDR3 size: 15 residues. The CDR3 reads CASSFGAGVSNEQFF. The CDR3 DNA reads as TGTGCCAGCAGCTTCGGTGCGGGGGTTTCCAATGAGCAGTTCTTC.

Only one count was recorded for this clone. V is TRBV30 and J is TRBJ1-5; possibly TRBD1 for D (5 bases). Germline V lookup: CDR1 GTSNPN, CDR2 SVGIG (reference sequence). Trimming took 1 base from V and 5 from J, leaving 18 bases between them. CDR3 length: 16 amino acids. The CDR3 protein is CAWSAPTGGPDQPQHF. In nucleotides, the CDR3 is TGTGCCTGGAGTGCCCCCACAGGAGGGCCTGATCAGCCCCAGCATTTT.

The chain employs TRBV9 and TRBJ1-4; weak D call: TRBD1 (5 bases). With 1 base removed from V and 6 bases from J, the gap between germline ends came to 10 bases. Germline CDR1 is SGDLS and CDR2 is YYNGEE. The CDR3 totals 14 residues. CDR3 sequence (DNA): TGTGCCAGCAGCGTAAGACAGACCGATGAAAAACTGTTTTTT. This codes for CASSVRQTDEKLFF.

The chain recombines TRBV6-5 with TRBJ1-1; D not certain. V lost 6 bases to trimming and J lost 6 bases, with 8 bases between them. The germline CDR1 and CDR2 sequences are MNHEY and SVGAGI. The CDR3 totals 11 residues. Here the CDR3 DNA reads TGTGCCAGCAGCCAGGCCTCTGAAGCTTTCTTT. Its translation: CASSQASEAFF.

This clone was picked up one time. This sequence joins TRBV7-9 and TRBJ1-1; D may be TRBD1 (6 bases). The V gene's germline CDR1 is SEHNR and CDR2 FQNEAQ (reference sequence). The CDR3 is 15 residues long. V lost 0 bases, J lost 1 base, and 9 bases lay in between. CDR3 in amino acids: CASSLATGPNTEAFF. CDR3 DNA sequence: TGTGCCAGCAGCTTAGCCACAGGGCCGAACACTGAAGCTTTCTTT.

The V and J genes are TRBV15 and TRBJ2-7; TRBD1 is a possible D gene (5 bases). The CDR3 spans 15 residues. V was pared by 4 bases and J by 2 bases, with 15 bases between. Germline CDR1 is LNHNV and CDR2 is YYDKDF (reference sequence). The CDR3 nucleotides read TGTGCCACCAGCAAAAATGGGGCAGCTACCTACGAGCAGTACTTC. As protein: CATSKNGAATYEQYF.

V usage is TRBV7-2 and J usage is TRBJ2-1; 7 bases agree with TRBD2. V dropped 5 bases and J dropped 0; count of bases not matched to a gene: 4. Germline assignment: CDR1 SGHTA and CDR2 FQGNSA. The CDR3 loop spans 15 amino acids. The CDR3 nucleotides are TGTGCCAGCAGCATCGTAGCGGGCTCCTACAATGAGCAGTTCTTC. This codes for CASSIVAGSYNEQFF.

CDR3 sequence: CASSAQGGYGYTF. CDR3 bases: TGTGCCAGCAGCGCACAGGGAGGATATGGCTACACCTTC. J is TRBJ1-2 and V is TRBV5-4, with D possibly TRBD1 on 6 matching bases. This CDR3 region has 13 residues. Deletions cut 4 bases from V and 5 bases from J, with 12 bases between. Germline loops: CDR1 SGHNT, CDR2 YYREEE (reference sequence).